The 10 T cell receptor beta chains below were found in one sample sequenced in a study of T cells in women clearing cervical HPV infection. Some clones are missing from TCRdb's copy, which holds only in-frame ones; the method was immunoSEQ multiplex PCR. This sample contains roughly 28,000 clones. The source material was blood buffy coat. These receptors were obtained from a woman between 18 and 70 years old with a cervical HPV16 infection that either progressed to CIN3+ or cleared (not recorded which).

Notes on this clone: The read terminates 3 residues before the CDR3 end, so the remaining end is supplied by the germline J gene. The gene calls are TRBV19 and TRBJ1-1; possible D gene TRBD1, 5 bases. The V gene's germline CDR1 is LNHDA and CDR2 SQIVND (reference sequence). There are 14 residues in the CDR3. V lost 3 bases to trimming and J lost 4 bases, with 12 bases between them. The covered CDR3 bases are TGTGCCAGTAGTATTTCAGGGTCCGCCACTGAA. Its translation is CASSISGSATE. The full CDR3 protein is CASSISGSATEAFF.

Remarks on this clone: The read comes to an end 3 residues before the CDR3 does, leaving the germline J gene to fill in the end. This chain joins TRBV6-2 or TRBV6-3 and TRBJ1-2; 10 bases line up with TRBD1. V lost 6 bases, J lost 6 bases, and 10 bases stayed unmatched. The germline V gene encodes CDR1 MNHEY and CDR2 SVGEGT. The CDR3 is 15 amino acids. CDR3 DNA, as far as it was read: TGTGCCAGCAGAGGAACGGGACAGGGGTGGCATGGC. This codes for CASRGTGQGWHG. The complete CDR3 reads CASRGTGQGWHGYTF.

With regard to this clone: The read gets to within 3 residues of the CDR3 end, and the germline J gene fills in the rest. The chain carries TRBV7-9 and TRBJ1-4; D may be TRBD1 (6 bases). CDR3 size: 14 residues. CDR1 is SEHNR, CDR2 FQNEAQ, per germline (reference sequence). CDR3 protein: CASSLDRDNSPLFF. The CDR3 DNA, read in part, is TGTGCCAGCAGCTTAGACAGGGATAATTCACCA.

Notes on this clone: The CDR3 extends 3 residues past the end of the read, so its final part is completed from the germline J gene. This sequence joins TRBV18 and TRBJ2-3; 10 bases match TRBD1. Trimming removed 2 bases from V and 4 bases from J; junction bases left unmatched: 3. The CDR3 runs to 15 residues. CDR1 and CDR2 from the germline V gene are KGHSH and LQKENI. The DNA read from the CDR3 is TGTGCCAGCTCACCAGGGACAGGGGACCCAGATACG. Translated: CASSPGTGDPDT. The whole CDR3 reads CASSPGTGDPDTQYF. Together with reference TRBV18 and TRBJ2-3, the CDR3 gives the full variable domain: NAGVMQNPRHLVRRRGQEARLRCSPMKGHSHVYWYRQLPEEGLKFMVYLQKENIIDESGMPKERFSAEFPKEGPSILRIQQVVRGDSAAYFCASSPGTGDPDTQYFGPGTRLTVL.

Judged by frequency, this clone is medium-sized. The read comes to an end 3 residues before the CDR3 does, leaving the germline J gene to fill in the end. V is TRBV24-1 and J is TRBJ2-5; 10 bases match TRBD1. Germline-derived CDR1 and CDR2 are KGHDR and SFDVKD. The J segment lost 7 bases and the V segment lost 7 bases, leaving 11 bases of the junction unmatched. This CDR3 is 15 amino acids long. This chain's CDR3 is CATSPSLDRGGTQYF. CDR3 bases read: TGTGCCACCAGCCCGAGCCTGGACAGGGGGGGGACC.

The CDR3 spells CSAPRLITNNEQFF. The CDR3 DNA, read in part, is TGCAGTGCTCCCAGACTGATAACGAACAATGAG. The rearrangement joins TRBV20-1 to TRBJ2-1; D is undetermined. The read comes to an end 3 residues before the CDR3 does, leaving the germline J gene to fill in the end. V was shortened by 5 bases and J by 5 bases, with 16 bases between the two germline ends. Per germline, CDR1 DFQATT and CDR2 SNEGSKA (reference sequence). The length of the CDR3 is 14 residues.

About this clone: Read sequence stops 3 residues before the CDR3 end, and the germline J gene provides the missing end. The rearrangement joins TRBV18 to TRBJ1-1; TRBD1 matches 9 bases. V shed 1 base and J 2 bases; nucleotides not matched to a gene: 5. CDR1 is KGHSH, CDR2 LQKENI, per germline. This CDR3 spans 16 amino acids. This chain's CDR3 is CASSPQGTGSNTEAFF. The part of the CDR3 DNA that was read is TGTGCCAGCTCACCACAGGGGACAGGGAGTAACACTGAA.

To note about this clone: From the germline J gene comes the end of the CDR3, since the read stops 3 residues before it. This chain links TRBV18 with TRBJ2-7, with D perhaps matching TRBD2 (6 bases). The CDR3 runs to 13 residues. The V gene lost 5 bases and the J gene lost 3 bases, with 11 bases spanning the gap. The V gene's germline CDR1 is KGHSH and CDR2 LQKENI. CDR3: CASSSIGGYEQYF. The DNA read from the CDR3 is TGTGCCAGCTCATCGATCGGGGGCTACGAG. Full variable domain (missing parts from reference TRBV18 and TRBJ2-7): NAGVMQNPRHLVRRRGQEARLRCSPMKGHSHVYWYRQLPEEGLKFMVYLQKENIIDESGMPKERFSAEFPKEGPSILRIQQVVRGDSAAYFCASSSIGGYEQYFGPGTRLTVT.

As regards this clone: Read coverage stops 3 residues before the CDR3 terminus; the germline J gene supplies the remainder. The chain employs TRBV5-1 and TRBJ2-7; D is possibly TRBD2 (5 bases). Germline CDR1 reads SGHRS; CDR2 reads YFSETQ. V lost 0 bases and J 2 bases, leaving 9 bases between the germline ends. The CDR3 extends over 14 amino acids. This chain's CDR3 is CASSLGAGTYEQYF. The CDR3 bases that were read are TGCGCCAGCAGCTTGGGGGCGGGTACCTACGAG.

About this clone itself: The read finishes 3 residues shy of the CDR3 end, and the germline J gene is used to complete it. This chain links TRBV5-1 with TRBJ2-1; TRBD1 agrees at 7 bases. Germline V gene data show CDR1 as SGHRS and CDR2 as YFSETQ. The CDR3 consists of 14 residues. The trim removed 5 bases at V and 9 bases at J, leaving 11 bases unmatched. CDR3 DNA (partial): TGCGCCAGCAGAAAGGACAGGCCTGGGGGTGAG. Translation gives CASRKDRPGGE. In full, the CDR3 is CASRKDRPGGEQFF.